This passage covers 16 T cell receptor beta chains from one sample sequenced in a study of blood T cell repertoires in COVID-19. Sequenced by immunoSEQ multiplex PCR; TCRdb stores in-frame clones only, minus some. The sample gives about 25,000 clones, 65% to 90% of which show up once; approximately 25% is in the top ten. The sequenced sample was peripheral blood. These receptors were collected from a human donor in a cohort sampled during active COVID-19.

The V gene is TRBV3-1 (or the pseudogene TRBV3-2), the J gene TRBJ2-3; D is possibly TRBD2 (6 bases). V shed 3 bases and J shed 1 base, with 17 bases lying between them. Germline V gene sequence: CDR1 LGHDT, CDR2 YNNKEL (reference sequence). This CDR3 is 17 amino acids long. In DNA, the CDR3 is TGTGCCAGCAGCCAGGACCCGGGCCGACTAGGCACAGATACGCAGTATTTT. Translation: CASSQDPGRLGTDTQYF.

This chain connects TRBV2 to TRBJ1-1; D is uncertain. CDR3 length equals 13 residues. V was clipped by 3 bases and J by 3 bases, with 8 bases between them. Per the germline V gene, CDR1 is SNHLY and CDR2 is FYNNEI. The CDR3 protein is CASSDGRDTEAFF. The CDR3 region has the DNA TGTGCCAGCAGTGATGGGAGGGACACTGAAGCTTTCTTT.

The genes are TRBV7-8 and TRBJ1-1; possible D gene TRBD1, 5 bases. Looked up from germline, CDR1 is SGHVS and CDR2 is FQNEAQ. This CDR3 comprises 15 residues. Trimming shortened V by 5 bases and J by 5 bases, and 18 bases separated the two germline ends. CDR3 nucleotide sequence: TGTGCCAGCAGCCGAGCCAGGGCTGGGCGGACTGAAGCTTTCTTT. Residues: CASSRARAGRTEAFF.

This clone was observed a few times. The rearrangement joins TRBV5-1 to TRBJ1-1; TRBD1 matches at 7 bases. Per the germline V gene, CDR1 is SGHRS and CDR2 is YFSETQ. The CDR3 runs 13 residues. V lost 0 bases to trimming and J lost 8 bases; unmatched junction nucleotides: 4. This chain's CDR3 is CASSLGGQVEAFF. The CDR3 DNA is TGCGCCAGCAGCTTGGGAGGACAGGTAGAAGCTTTCTTT.

This clone has just a few counts. The V call is TRBV5-6, the J call TRBJ2-7; D may be TRBD1 (6 bases). The V end lost 2 bases, the J end lost 3 bases, and 6 bases lay between the germline ends. In germline, CDR1 is SGHDT, CDR2 YYEEEE. The length of the CDR3 is 12 residues. The CDR3 loop is CASSLQGYEQYF. DNA for the CDR3: TGTGCCAGCAGCTTACAGGGCTACGAGCAGTACTTC.

This sequence joins TRBV27 and TRBJ1-4; tentative D call: TRBD1 (5 bases). V was pared by 0 bases and J by 7 bases, with 12 bases between. The CDR3 sequence is 15 residues long. Germline V gives CDR1 MNHEY, CDR2 SMNVEV (reference sequence). The CDR3 nucleotides read TGTGCCAGCAGTTTATCGGAGGGGAGGAGTGAAAAACTGTTTTTT. Translation gives CASSLSEGRSEKLFF.

The chain is built from TRBV28 and TRBJ1-1; D remains ambiguous. V was shortened by 2 bases and J by 0 bases, with 4 bases between the two germline ends. This CDR3 comprises 13 residues. Germline lookup yields CDR1 MDHEN and CDR2 SYDVKM. CDR3 in DNA: TGTGCCAGCAGTTTAGAGTTGAACACTGAAGCTTTCTTT. Its protein is CASSLELNTEAFF. Drawing the rest from reference TRBV28 and TRBJ1-1, the complete variable domain is DVKVTQSSRYLVKRTGEKVFLECVQDMDHENMFWYRQDPGLGLRLIYFSYDVKMKEKGDIPEGYSVSREKKERFSLILESASTNQTSMYLCASSLELNTEAFFGQGTRLTVV.

The genes are TRBV7-2 and TRBJ2-1; perhaps TRBD2 as D (7 bases). CDR1 and CDR2 from the germline V gene are SGHTA and FQGNSA. The CDR3 has 14 amino acids. The V gene lost 5 bases and the J gene lost 6 bases, with 14 bases spanning the gap. This CDR3 reads CASSPSGGVNEQFF. CDR3 bases: TGTGCCAGCAGCCCCTCGGGGGGCGTCAATGAGCAGTTCTTC. Full variable domain (outside the CDR3, taken from reference TRBV7-2 and TRBJ2-1): GAGVSQSPSNKVTEKGKDVELRCDPISGHTALYWYRQSLGQGLEFLIYFQGNSAPDKSGLPSDRFSAERTGGSVSTLTIQRTQQEDSAVYLCASSPSGGVNEQFFGPGTRLTVL.

The V call is TRBV7-9, the J call TRBJ1-5; 9 nucleotides match TRBD1. The CDR3 totals 17 residues. Germline assignment: CDR1 SEHNR and CDR2 FQNEAQ (reference sequence). The V segment lost 4 bases and the J segment 9 bases; nucleotides outside the gene matches: 16. The CDR3 nucleotides are TGTGCCAGCAGCTCTGTTAAACCGGGACAGGGTACCGGGCCCCAGCATTTT. It specifies CASSSVKPGQGTGPQHF.

V usage is TRBV4-2 and J usage is TRBJ2-1, with a weak D call TRBD2 (5 bases). This CDR3 has 13 amino acids. V was shortened by 1 base and J by 4 bases, with 5 bases between the two germline ends. Germline-derived CDR1 and CDR2 are LGHNA and YNFKEQ. The CDR3 DNA reads TGTGCCAGCAGCCAAGGGGAGTACAATGAGCAGTTCTTC. This encodes CASSQGEYNEQFF.

The genes are TRBV6-5 and TRBJ1-6, with 7 bases lining up with TRBD1. CDR3 length: 15 residues. The germline V gene has CDR1 MNHEY and CDR2 SVGAGI. The J segment lost 8 bases and the V segment lost 8 bases, leaving 12 bases of the junction unmatched. The CDR3: CASGSRQGTHSPLHF. The CDR3 DNA follows: TGTGCCAGCGGCTCGCGACAGGGTACTCATTCACCCCTCCACTTT.

This rearrangement joins TRBV19 to TRBJ2-4, with TRBD1 matching 9 bases. V lost 6 bases, J lost 6 bases, and 12 bases stayed unmatched. Per the germline V gene, CDR1 is LNHDA and CDR2 is SQIVND (reference sequence). The CDR3 spans 16 residues. The CDR3 DNA is TGTGCCAGTAGAGCCGGGACAGGGTATATTAGAAACATTCAGTACTTC. This translates into CASRAGTGYIRNIQYF.

The chain links TRBV30 to TRBJ2-1, with 8 positions matching TRBD2. Losses at the gene ends were 2 bases for V and 7 bases for J; bases not matched to a gene: 7. The germline V gene has CDR1 GTSNPN and CDR2 SVGIG (reference sequence). The CDR3 totals 14 residues. The CDR3 region has the DNA TGTGCCTGGAGTATCACCTCGGGGGGGAATGAGCAGTTCTTC. Translated, it gives CAWSITSGGNEQFF. The full variable domain, with the rest looked up from reference TRBV30 and TRBJ2-1, is SQTIHQWPATLVQPVGSPLSLECTVEGTSNPNLYWYRQAAGRGLQLLFYSVGIGQISSEVPQNLSASRPQDRQFILSSKKLLLSDSGFYLCAWSITSGGNEQFFGPGTRLTVL.

This chain connects TRBV30 to TRBJ1-4, with TRBD1 matching 10 bases. This CDR3 has 15 amino acids. J gave up 7 bases and V 5 bases, and 10 bases lay outside the gene matches. Germline V gene lookup returns CDR1 GTSNPN and CDR2 SVGIG (reference sequence). CDR3 loop: CAWSSGQGLGEKLFF. The CDR3 DNA sequence: TGTGCCTGGTCTTCGGGACAGGGGCTGGGTGAAAAACTGTTTTTT.

This sequence joins TRBV9 and TRBJ2-7, with 7 positions matching TRBD1. Trimming cost V 2 bases and J 2 bases; bases outside gene matches: 4. This CDR3 has 14 residues. Germline V lookup: CDR1 SGDLS, CDR2 YYNGEE. CDR3 in amino acids: CASSVDQGAYEQYF. CDR3 nucleotide sequence: TGTGCCAGCAGCGTTGACCAGGGGGCCTACGAGCAGTACTTC.

The chain is built from TRBV7-2 and TRBJ2-3; TRBD1 is a possible D gene (6 bases). Trimming removed 3 bases at V and 5 bases at J, with 12 bases between. The CDR3 is 14 residues long. The germline gives CDR1 SGHTA, CDR2 FQGNSA. Here the CDR3 reads CASSFGQQKDTQYF. DNA of the CDR3: TGTGCCAGCAGCTTCGGACAGCAAAAAGATACGCAGTATTTT.